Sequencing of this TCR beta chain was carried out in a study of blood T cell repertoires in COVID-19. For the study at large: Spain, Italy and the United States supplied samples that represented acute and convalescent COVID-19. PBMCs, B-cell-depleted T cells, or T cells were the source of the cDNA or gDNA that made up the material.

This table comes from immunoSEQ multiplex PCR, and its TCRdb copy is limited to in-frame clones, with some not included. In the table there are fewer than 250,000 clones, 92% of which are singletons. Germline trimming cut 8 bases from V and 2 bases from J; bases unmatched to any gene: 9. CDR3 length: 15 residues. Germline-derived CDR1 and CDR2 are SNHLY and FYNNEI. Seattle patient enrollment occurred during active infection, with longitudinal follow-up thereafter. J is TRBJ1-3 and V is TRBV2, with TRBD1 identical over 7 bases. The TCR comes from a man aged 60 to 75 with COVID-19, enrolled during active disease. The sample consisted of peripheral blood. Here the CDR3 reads CASSLEGATGNTIYF. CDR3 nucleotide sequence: TGTGCCAGCTCCTTGGAGGGGGCGACTGGAAACACCATATATTTT. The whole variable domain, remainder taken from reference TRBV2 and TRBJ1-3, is EPEVTQTPSHQVTQMGQEVILRCVPISNHLYFYWYRQILGQKVEFLVSFYNNEISEKSEIFDDQFSVERPDGSNFTLKIRSTKLEDSAMYFCASSLEGATGNTIYFGEGSWLTVV.